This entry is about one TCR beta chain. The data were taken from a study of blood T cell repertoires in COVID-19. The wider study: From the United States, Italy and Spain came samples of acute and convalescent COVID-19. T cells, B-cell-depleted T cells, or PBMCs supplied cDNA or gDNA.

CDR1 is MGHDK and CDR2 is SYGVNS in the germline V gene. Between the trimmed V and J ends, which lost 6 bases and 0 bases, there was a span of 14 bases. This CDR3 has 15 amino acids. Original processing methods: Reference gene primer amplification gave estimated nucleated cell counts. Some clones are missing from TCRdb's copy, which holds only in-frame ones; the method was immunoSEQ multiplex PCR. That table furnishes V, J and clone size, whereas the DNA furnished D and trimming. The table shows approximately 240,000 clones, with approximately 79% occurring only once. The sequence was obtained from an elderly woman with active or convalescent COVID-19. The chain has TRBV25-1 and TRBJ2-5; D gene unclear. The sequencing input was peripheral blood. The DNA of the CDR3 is TGTGCCAGCAGCAAGACATCCCGGTACCAAGAGACCCAGTACTTC. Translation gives CASSKTSRYQETQYF. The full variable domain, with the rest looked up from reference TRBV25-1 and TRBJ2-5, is EADIYQTPRYLVIGTGKKITLECSQTMGHDKMYWYQQDPGMELHLIHYSYGVNSTEKGDLSSESTVSRIRTEHFPLTLESARPSHTSQYLCASSKTSRYQETQYFGPGTRLLVL.